This T cell receptor (beta chain) was captured in a study of shared clonotypes between healthy human individuals. The table lists this clone with a count of one. Its antigen remains unidentified. Method: immunoSEQ multiplex PCR; TCRdb's copy keeps in-frame clones and lacks some. The sample shows roughly 1.5 million clones, around 98% of them seen only once. Study results and caveats: Clonotype sharing across a handful of donors was observed for approximately 5% of naive CD4 clonotypes.

This CDR3 spans 14 amino acids. CDR1 MGHDK and CDR2 SYGVNS come from the germline V gene. J lost 5 bases, V lost 3 bases, and 5 bases had no gene match. Sequencing was performed on naive CD4+ T cells sorted from blood. Subset here: CD45RA+ positively selected. The chain employs TRBV25-1 and TRBJ2-7, with 9 bases that match TRBD2. The clonotype comes from a man aged 30-40 years in good health. CDR3 coding DNA: TGTGCCAGCAGTGACGGACTAGCGAACCACGAGCAGTACTTC. As protein: CASSDGLANHEQYF.